The rows below give T cell receptor beta chains drawn from one sample of a study of blood T cell repertoires in COVID-19. Here immunoSEQ multiplex PCR was the method, and the copy in TCRdb shows in-frame clones only, minus some. This sample yields 60,000 to 75,000 clones, of which approximately 89% are seen a single time; roughly 7% belongs to the top ten. Sample: peripheral blood. These receptors were collected from a man aged 55 to 69 with acute or convalescent COVID-19. Both conserved end residues are part of each CDR3.

v_call: TRBV5-8
cdr3_aa: CASSGQGNGNTIYF

v_call: TRBV6-5
cdr3_aa: CASSPRSGAIEAFF

v_call: TRBV6-5
cdr3_aa: CASSPGGGHYNEQFF

v_call: TRBV3-1/TRBV3-2
cdr3_aa: CASSQGTGGGYTF

v_call: TRBV20-1
cdr3_aa: CSASITPGLGDVGYTF

v_call: TRBV21-1
cdr3_aa: CASSKARGLYQKRGTQYF

v_call: TRBV5-6
cdr3_aa: CASSLYRDRADYGYTF

v_call: TRBV18
cdr3_aa: CASSPPRGGGGKVPDTQYF

v_call: TRBV6-1
cdr3_aa: CASSEGEAFVGYTF

v_call: TRBV4-3
cdr3_aa: CASSSRDKTGYTF

v_call: TRBV9
cdr3_aa: CASSVAKGANYGYTF

v_call: TRBV27
cdr3_aa: CASSYLGQNTEAFF

v_call: TRBV6-1
cdr3_aa: CASSEVSGSADTQYF

v_call: TRBV7-6
cdr3_aa: CASSLRTGEGNSPLHF

v_call: TRBV11-3
cdr3_aa: CASSLAFGRRNTGELFF

v_call: TRBV14
cdr3_aa: CASSQSFISQGAYGYTF

v_call: TRBV10-3
cdr3_aa: CAISESGQGSNQPQHF

v_call: TRBV4-1
cdr3_aa: CASSQDGGSPTQPQHF

v_call: TRBV6-5
cdr3_aa: CASSKTGGSLYGYTF

v_call: TRBV7-3
cdr3_aa: CASSISGFNTEAFF

v_call: TRBV9
cdr3_aa: CASSPSLDRTNEKLFF

v_call: TRBV19
cdr3_aa: CASSAGQGLGNTIYF

v_call: TRBV7-2
cdr3_aa: CASSLGQGGSPLHF

v_call: TRBV28
cdr3_aa: CASSFRTANSGNTIYF

v_call: TRBV14
cdr3_aa: CASSRSPGQGSYEQYF

v_call: TRBV6-2/TRBV6-3
cdr3_aa: CASSYLFGRGAHQETQYF

v_call: TRBV25-1
cdr3_aa: CASSDMDRAGGYTF

v_call: TRBV6-6
cdr3_aa: CASSYGTQSDTQYF

v_call: TRBV19
cdr3_aa: CASSRGTSGVSHNEQFF

v_call: TRBV3-1/TRBV3-2
cdr3_aa: CASSQGPLAGGLGIQYF

v_call: TRBV5-1
cdr3_aa: CASSRLGGFQETQYF

v_call: TRBV5-1
cdr3_aa: CASSFDRITEAFF

v_call: TRBV9
cdr3_aa: CASSVAPGRGQNGYTF

v_call: TRBV19
cdr3_aa: CASGGQGVYSPLHF

v_call: TRBV2
cdr3_aa: CASRTGYTEAFF

v_call: TRBV6-2/TRBV6-3
cdr3_aa: CASSFKQGMDYGYTF

v_call: TRBV3-1/TRBV3-2
cdr3_aa: CASSQDGGGTEAFF

v_call: TRBV2
cdr3_aa: CASSDNTDTQYF

v_call: TRBV5-1
cdr3_aa: CASSSGTEGTEAFF

v_call: TRBV19
cdr3_aa: CASSILGAPNYGYTF

v_call: TRBV11-2
cdr3_aa: CASSPYGDGGVGQPQHF

v_call: TRBV5-5
cdr3_aa: CASSLLATKLFF

v_call: TRBV27
cdr3_aa: CASRRTGQGKYYGYTF

v_call: TRBV18
cdr3_aa: CASSPGQEDNYGYTF

v_call: TRBV29-1
cdr3_aa: CSIAGQGARNEQFF

v_call: TRBV24-1
cdr3_aa: CATSDSSIVGAEQYF

v_call: TRBV18
cdr3_aa: CASSRKPVNTEAFF

v_call: TRBV27
cdr3_aa: CASSLRQGAYEQYF

v_call: TRBV4-1
cdr3_aa: CASSQAAGGYGYTF

v_call: TRBV19
cdr3_aa: CASMDRAALREKLFF

v_call: TRBV7-6
cdr3_aa: CASSLYRDYNSPLHF

v_call: TRBV6-2/TRBV6-3
cdr3_aa: CASSPLVAGSYEQYF

v_call: TRBV7-8
cdr3_aa: CASSRGQGGAEAFF

v_call: TRBV7-9
cdr3_aa: CASSLDLSLNYGYTF

v_call: TRBV27
cdr3_aa: CASSLNRGTVRETQYF

v_call: TRBV19
cdr3_aa: CASSIAGGGIQPQHF

v_call: TRBV13
cdr3_aa: CASSLVSHDRGYGYTF

v_call: TRBV9
cdr3_aa: CASSVGGTGVYEQYF